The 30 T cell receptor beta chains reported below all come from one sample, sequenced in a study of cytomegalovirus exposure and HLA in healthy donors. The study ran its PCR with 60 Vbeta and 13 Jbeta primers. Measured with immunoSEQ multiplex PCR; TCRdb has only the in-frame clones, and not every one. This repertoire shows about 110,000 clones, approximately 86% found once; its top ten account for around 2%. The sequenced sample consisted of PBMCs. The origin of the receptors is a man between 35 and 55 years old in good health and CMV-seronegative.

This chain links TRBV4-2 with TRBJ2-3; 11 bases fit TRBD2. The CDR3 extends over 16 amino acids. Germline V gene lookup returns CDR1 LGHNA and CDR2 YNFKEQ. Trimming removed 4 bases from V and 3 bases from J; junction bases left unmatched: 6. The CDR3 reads CASSRGSGGATDTQYF. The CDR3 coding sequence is TGTGCCAGCAGCCGGGGTAGCGGGGGGGCAACAGATACGCAGTATTTT.

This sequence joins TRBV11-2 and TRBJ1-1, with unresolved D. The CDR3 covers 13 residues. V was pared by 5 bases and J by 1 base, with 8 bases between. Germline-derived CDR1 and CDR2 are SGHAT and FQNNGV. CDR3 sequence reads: CASSLSWNTEAFF. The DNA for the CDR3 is TGTGCCAGCAGCCTGAGCTGGAACACTGAAGCTTTCTTT.

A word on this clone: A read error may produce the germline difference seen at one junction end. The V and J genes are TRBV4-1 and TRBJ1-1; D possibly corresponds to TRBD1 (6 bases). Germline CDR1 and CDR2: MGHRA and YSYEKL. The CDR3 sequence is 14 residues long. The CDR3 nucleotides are TGCGCCAGCAGACAAGACGGTGAACAGGGTGAAGCTTTCTTT. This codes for CASRQDGEQGEAFF.

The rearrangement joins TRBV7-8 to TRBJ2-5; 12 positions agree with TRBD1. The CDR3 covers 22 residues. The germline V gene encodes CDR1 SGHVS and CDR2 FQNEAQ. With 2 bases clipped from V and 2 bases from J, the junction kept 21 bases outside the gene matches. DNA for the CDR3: TGTGCCAGCAGCTTAATTGGGCGGTTAGGAGGGACAGGGGGCGCTGGGCAAGAGACCCAGTACTTC. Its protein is CASSLIGRLGGTGGAGQETQYF.

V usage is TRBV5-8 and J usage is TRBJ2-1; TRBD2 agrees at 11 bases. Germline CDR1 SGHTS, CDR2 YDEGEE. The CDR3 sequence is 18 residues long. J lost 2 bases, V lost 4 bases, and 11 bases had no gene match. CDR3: CASSPARLAGGPYNEQFF. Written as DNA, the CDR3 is TGTGCCAGCAGCCCGGCCCGTCTAGCGGGGGGTCCCTACAATGAGCAGTTCTTC.

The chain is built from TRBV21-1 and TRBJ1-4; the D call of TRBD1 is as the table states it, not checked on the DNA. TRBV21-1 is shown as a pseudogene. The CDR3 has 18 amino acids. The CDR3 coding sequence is TGTGCCAGCAGCACCTGGAGGACAGGGGGTCCCACTAATGAAAAACTGTTTTTT. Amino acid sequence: CASSTWRTGGPTNEKLFF.

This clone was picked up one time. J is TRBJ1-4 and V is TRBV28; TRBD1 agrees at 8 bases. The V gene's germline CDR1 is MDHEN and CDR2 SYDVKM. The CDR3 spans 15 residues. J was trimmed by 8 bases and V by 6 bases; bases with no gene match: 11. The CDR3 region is CASRPDRERVEKLFF. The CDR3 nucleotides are TGTGCCAGCAGGCCGGACAGGGAGAGAGTCGAAAAACTGTTTTTT.

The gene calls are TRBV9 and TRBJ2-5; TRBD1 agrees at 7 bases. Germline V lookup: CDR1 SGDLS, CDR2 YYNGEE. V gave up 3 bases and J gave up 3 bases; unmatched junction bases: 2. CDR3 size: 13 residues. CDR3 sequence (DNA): TGTGCCAGCAGCGGGGGACAGAAAGAGACCCAGTACTTC. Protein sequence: CASSGGQKETQYF.

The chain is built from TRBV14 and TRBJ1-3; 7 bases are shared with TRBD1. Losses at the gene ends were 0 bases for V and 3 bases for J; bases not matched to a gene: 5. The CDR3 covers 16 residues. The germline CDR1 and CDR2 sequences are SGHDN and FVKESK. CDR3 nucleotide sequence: TGTGCCAGCAGCCAAGATCTGAGGGGGCTTGGAAACACCATATATTTT. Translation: CASSQDLRGLGNTIYF.

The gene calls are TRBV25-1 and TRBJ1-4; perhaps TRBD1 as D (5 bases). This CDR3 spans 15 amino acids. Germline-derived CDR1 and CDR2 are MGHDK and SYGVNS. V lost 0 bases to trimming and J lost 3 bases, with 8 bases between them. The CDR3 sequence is CASSEYIGANEKLFF. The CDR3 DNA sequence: TGTGCCAGCAGTGAATATATAGGGGCTAATGAAAAACTGTTTTTT.

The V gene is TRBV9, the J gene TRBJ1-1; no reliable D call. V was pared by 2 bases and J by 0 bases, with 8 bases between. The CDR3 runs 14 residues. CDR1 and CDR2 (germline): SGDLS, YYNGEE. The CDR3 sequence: CASSVGLMNTEAFF. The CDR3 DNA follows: TGTGCCAGCAGCGTTGGACTGATGAACACTGAAGCTTTCTTT.

The CDR3 DNA reads as TGTGCCAGCAGCACGGGACTGTCTAATTCACCCCTCCACTTT. Its translation is CASSTGLSNSPLHF. The V call is TRBV9, the J call TRBJ1-6, with D possibly being TRBD1 (5 bases). V lost 4 bases, J lost 6 bases, and 11 bases lay in between. The CDR3 is 14 residues long. The germline CDR1 and CDR2 sequences are SGDLS and YYNGEE.

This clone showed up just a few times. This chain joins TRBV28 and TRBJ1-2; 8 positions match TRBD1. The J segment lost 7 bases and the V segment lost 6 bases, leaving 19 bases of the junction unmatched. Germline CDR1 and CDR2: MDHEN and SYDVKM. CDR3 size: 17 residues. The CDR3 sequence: CASSRYLSLTGDGGYTF. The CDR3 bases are TGTGCCAGCAGCCGATACCTTTCTTTGACAGGGGACGGTGGCTACACCTTC.

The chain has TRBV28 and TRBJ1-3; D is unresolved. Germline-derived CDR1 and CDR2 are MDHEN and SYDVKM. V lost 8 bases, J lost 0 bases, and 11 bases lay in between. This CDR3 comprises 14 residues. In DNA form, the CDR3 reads TGTGCCAGCCGGAGACTGACCTCTGGAAACACCATATATTTT. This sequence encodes CASRRLTSGNTIYF.

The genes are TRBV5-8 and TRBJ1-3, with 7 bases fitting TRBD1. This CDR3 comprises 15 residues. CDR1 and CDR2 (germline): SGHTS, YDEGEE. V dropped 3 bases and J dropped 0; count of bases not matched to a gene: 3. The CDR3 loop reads CASSSGQHSGNTIYF. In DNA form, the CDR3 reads TGTGCCAGCAGCTCGGGACAGCACTCTGGAAACACCATATATTTT.

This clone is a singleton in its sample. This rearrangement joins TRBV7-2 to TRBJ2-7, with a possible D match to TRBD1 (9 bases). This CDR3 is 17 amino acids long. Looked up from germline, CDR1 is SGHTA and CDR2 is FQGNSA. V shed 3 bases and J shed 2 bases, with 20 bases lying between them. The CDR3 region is CASSFPGGTGSTYEQYF. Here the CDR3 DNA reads TGTGCCAGCAGCTTTCCGGGGGGGACAGGGAGTACCTACGAGCAGTACTTC.

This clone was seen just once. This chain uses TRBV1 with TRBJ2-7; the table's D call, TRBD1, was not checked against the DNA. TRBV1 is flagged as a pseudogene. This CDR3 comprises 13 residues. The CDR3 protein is CTSGTGVSYEQYF. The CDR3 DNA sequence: TGCACCAGTGGGACAGGGGTCTCCTACGAGCAGTACTTC.

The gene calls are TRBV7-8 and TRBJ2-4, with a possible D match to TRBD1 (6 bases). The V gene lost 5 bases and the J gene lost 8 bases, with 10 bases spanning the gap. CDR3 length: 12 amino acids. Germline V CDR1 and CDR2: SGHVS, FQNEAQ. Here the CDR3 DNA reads TGTGCCAGCAGCCCAGGGGTCTACATTCAGTACTTC. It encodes CASSPGVYIQYF. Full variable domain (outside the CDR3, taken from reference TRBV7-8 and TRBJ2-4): GAGVSQSPRYKVAKRGQDVALRCDPISGHVSLFWYQQALGQGPEFLTYFQNEAQLDKSGLPSDRFFAERPEGSVSTLKIQRTQQEDSAVYLCASSPGVYIQYFGAGTRLSVL.

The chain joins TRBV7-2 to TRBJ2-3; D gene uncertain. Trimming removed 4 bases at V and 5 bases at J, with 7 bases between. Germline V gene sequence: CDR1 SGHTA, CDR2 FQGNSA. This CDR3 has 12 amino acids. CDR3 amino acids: CASSSTLDTQYF. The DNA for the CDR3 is TGTGCCAGCAGCTCCACTTTAGATACGCAGTATTTT.

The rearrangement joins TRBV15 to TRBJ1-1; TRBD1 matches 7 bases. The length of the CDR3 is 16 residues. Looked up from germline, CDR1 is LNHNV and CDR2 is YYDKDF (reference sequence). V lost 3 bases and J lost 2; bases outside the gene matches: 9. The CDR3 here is CATSSPGTAFNTEAFF. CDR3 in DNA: TGTGCCACCAGCAGTCCCGGGACAGCCTTTAACACTGAAGCTTTCTTT.

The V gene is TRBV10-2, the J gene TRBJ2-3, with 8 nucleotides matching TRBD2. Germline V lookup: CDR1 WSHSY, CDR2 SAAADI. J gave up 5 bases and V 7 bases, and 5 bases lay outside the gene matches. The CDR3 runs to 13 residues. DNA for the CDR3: TGCGCCAGCACTGCGGGGGGCCTAGATACGCAGTATTTT. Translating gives CASTAGGLDTQYF.

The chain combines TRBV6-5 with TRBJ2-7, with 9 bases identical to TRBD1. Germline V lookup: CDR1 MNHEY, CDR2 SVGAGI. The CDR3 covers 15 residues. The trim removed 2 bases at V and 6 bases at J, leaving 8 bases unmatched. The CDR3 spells CASSYEGTGLREQYF. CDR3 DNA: TGTGCCAGCAGTTACGAGGGGACAGGGTTACGCGAGCAGTACTTC.

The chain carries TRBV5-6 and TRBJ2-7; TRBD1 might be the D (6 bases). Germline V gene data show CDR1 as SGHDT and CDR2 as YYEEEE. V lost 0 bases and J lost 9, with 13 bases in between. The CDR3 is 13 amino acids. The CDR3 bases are TGTGCCAGCAGCTTGGGGCAGGGGTTGGGGCAGTACTTC. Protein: CASSLGQGLGQYF.

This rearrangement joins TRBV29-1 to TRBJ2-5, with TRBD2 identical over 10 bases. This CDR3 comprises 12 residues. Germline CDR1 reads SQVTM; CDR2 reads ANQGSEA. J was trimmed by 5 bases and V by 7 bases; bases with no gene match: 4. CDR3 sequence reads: CSASGGGETQYF. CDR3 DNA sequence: TGCAGCGCTAGCGGGGGCGGGGAGACCCAGTACTTC.

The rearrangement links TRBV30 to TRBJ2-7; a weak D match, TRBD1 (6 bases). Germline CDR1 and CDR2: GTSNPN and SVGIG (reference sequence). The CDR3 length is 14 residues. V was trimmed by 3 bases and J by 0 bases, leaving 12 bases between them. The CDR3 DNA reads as TGTGCCTGGAGCACCGGGACATACTCCTACGAGCAGTACTTC. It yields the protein CAWSTGTYSYEQYF.

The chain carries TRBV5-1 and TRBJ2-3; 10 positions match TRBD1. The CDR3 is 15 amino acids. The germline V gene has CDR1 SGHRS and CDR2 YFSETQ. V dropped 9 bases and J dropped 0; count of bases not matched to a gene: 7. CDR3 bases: TGCGCCACCTCGACAGGGGGCTCTAGCACAGATACGCAGTATTTT. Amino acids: CATSTGGSSTDTQYF.

Here the CDR3 reads CSVEARNTGANVLTF. As DNA, the CDR3 is TGCAGCGTTGAGGCGAGGAATACTGGGGCCAACGTCCTGACTTTC. The chain has TRBV29-1 and TRBJ2-6; D is unresolved. Trimming left V 3 bases short and J 2 bases short, with 11 bases between. CDR3 length: 15 amino acids. Germline assignment: CDR1 SQVTM and CDR2 ANQGSEA.

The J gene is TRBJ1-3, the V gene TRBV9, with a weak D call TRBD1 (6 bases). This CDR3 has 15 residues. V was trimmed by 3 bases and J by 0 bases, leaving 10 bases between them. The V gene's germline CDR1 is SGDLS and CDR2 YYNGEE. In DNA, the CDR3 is TGTGCCAGCAGCGCGACAGGCTCCTCTGGAAACACCATATATTTT. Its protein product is CASSATGSSGNTIYF.

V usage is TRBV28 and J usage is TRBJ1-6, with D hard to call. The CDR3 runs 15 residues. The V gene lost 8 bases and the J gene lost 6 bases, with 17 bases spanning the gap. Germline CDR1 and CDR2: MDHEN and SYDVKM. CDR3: CASLSPYPSNSPLHF. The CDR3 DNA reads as TGTGCCAGCCTTTCGCCCTACCCGAGTAATTCACCCCTCCACTTT.

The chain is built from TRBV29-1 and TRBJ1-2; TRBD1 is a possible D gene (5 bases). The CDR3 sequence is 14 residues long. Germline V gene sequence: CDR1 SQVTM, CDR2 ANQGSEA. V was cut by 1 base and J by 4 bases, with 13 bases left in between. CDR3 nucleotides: TGCAGCGTTGAAGGCCCGGGGGAACCCTATGGCTACACCTTC. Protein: CSVEGPGEPYGYTF.